This TCR beta chain originates from a study of T cells after yellow fever vaccination. For the study at large: The SMART-Seq v4 Ultra Low Input method served to prepare the low-cell-number fractions.

The 5'RACE template-switching step produced TCR cDNA and added a universal primer site and UMIs. TCRdb reanalysed the 5' RACE reads using MiXCR and keeps one entry per CDR3 protein. The data contain 450,000 to 550,000 distinct CDR3 sequences, about a fifth of them singletons. Germline CDR1 is SGHRS and CDR2 is YFSETQ. V was shortened by 8 bases and J by 2 bases, with 11 bases between the two germline ends. CDR3 length: 13 residues. Overall study findings and caveats: Booster samples showed a return of most primary-vaccination clones (roughly 96% CD4, roughly 85% CD8). High-abundance clonotypes from the bulk population could contaminate FACS-sorted repertoires.

This clonotype was seen a handful of times. Its antigen is unknown. This TCR was sampled from a man aged 25-45 years who received the YFV17D yellow fever vaccine. The chain combines TRBV5-1 with TRBJ2-1, with D possibly TRBD2 on 5 matching bases. This sample comprised PBMCs, obtained 15 days after the yellow fever booster vaccination. In DNA, the CDR3 is TGCGCCAGTTCAGCGGTTGCCTACAATGAGCAGTTCTTC. Its protein is CASSAVAYNEQFF.